The 3 T cell receptor beta chains given below trace back to one sample, sequenced in a study of T cell changes during pregnancy in multiple sclerosis. Data came from immunoSEQ multiplex PCR; TCRdb stores just in-frame clones and leaves some out. The sample consists of approximately 100,000 clones, approximately 90% of them appearing once. The specimen was peripheral blood, collected after pregnancy. These receptors were collected from a female donor with multiple sclerosis, enrolled in a pregnancy study.

The chain employs TRBV7-2 and TRBJ2-3, with 7 bases matching TRBD2. The CDR3 has 12 amino acids. Trimming removed 8 bases from V and 6 bases from J; junction bases left unmatched: 5. In germline, CDR1 is SGHTA, CDR2 FQGNSA. This CDR3 reads CASGGGGDTQYF. The CDR3 DNA is TGTGCCAGCGGGGGGGGTGGGGATACGCAGTATTTT.

The rearrangement joins TRBV15 to TRBJ2-7, with D hard to call. The CDR3 runs to 17 residues. Germline CDR1 LNHNV, CDR2 YYDKDF (reference sequence). V was trimmed by 0 bases and J by 0 bases, leaving 15 bases between them. The CDR3 DNA reads as TGTGCCACCAGCAGAGATCCCCGAGGCACCGGCTCCTACGAGCAGTACTTC. It encodes CATSRDPRGTGSYEQYF.

The rearrangement joins TRBV7-9 to TRBJ2-5, with unresolved D. The CDR3 extends over 15 amino acids. Trimming cost V 3 bases and J 1 base, with 12 bases left between them. Germline V gene data show CDR1 as SEHNR and CDR2 as FQNEAQ (reference sequence). The CDR3 here is CASSFIFRIQETQYF. The CDR3 bases are TGTGCCAGCAGCTTTATTTTTAGAATCCAAGAGACCCAGTACTTC.